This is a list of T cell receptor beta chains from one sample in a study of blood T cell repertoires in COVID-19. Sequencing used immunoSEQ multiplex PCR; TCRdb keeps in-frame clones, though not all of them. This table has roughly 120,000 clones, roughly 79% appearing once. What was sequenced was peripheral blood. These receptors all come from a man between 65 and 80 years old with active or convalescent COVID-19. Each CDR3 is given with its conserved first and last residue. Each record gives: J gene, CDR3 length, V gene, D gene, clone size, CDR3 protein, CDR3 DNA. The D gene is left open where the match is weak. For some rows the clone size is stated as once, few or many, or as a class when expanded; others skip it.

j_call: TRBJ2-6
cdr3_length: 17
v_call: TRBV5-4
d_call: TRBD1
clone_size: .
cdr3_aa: CASSLAGTGAGANVLTF
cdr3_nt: TGTGCCAGCAGCTTGGCCGGGACAGGGGCTGGGGCCAACGTCCTGACTTTC

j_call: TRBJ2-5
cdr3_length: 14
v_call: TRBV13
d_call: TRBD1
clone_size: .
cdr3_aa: CASSTTGTWETQYF
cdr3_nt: TGTGCCAGCAGCACGACAGGGACGTGGGAGACCCAGTACTTC

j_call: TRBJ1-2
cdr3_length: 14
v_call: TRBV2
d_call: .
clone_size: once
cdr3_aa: CASSEARTSGFYTF
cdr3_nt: TGTGCCAGCAGTGAAGCGAGGACAAGCGGGTTCTACACCTTC

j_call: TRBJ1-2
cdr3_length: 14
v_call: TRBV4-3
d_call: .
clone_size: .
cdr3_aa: CASSQDAGGGGYTF
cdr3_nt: TGCGCCAGCAGCCAAGATGCGGGGGGCGGTGGCTACACCTTC

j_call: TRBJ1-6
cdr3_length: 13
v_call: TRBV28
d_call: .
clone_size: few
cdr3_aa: CASSLTGNSPLHF
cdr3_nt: TGTGCCAGCAGTTTGACAGGTAATTCACCCCTCCACTTT

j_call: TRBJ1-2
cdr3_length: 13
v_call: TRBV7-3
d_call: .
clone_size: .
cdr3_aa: CASSLESGAGYTF
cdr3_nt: TGTGCCAGCAGCTTAGAGTCTGGGGCTGGCTACACCTTC

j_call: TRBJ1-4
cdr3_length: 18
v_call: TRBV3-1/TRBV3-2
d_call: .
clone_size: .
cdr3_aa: CASSRRVIDFATNEKLFF
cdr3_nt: TGTGCCAGCAGCCGTCGGGTGATCGATTTTGCAACTAATGAAAAACTGTTTTTT

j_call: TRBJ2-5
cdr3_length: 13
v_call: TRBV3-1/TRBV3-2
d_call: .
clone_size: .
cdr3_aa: CASSQEVGATQYF
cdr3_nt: TGTGCCAGCAGCCAAGAGGTCGGTGCGACCCAGTACTTC

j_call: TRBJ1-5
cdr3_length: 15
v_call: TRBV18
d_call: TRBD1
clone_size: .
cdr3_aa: CASSPLAGGDQPQHF
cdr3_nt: TGTGCCAGCTCACCATTAGCAGGGGGCGATCAGCCCCAGCATTTT

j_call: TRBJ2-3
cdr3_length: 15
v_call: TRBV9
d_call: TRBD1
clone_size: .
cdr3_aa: CASSVGQGSADTQYF
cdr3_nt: TGTGCCAGCAGCGTTGGACAGGGAAGTGCAGATACGCAGTATTTT

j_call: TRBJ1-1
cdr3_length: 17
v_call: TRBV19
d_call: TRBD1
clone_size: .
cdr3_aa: CASIGGEAGQGFGEAFF
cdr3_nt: TGTGCCAGTATCGGGGGGGAGGCGGGACAGGGCTTTGGTGAAGCTTTCTTT

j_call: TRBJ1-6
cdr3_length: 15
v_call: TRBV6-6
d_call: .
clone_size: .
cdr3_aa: CASSPPGSRDSPLHF
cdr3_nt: TGTGCCAGCAGTCCCCCGGGGTCCCGGGATTCACCCCTCCACTTT

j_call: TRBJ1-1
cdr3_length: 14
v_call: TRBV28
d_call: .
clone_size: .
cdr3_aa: CASSLPAGNTEAFF
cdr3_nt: TGTGCCAGCAGTTTACCTGCGGGAAACACTGAAGCTTTCTTT

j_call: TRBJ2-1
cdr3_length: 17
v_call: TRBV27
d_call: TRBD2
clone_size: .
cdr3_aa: CASSLAPGSGGADEQFF
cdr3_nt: TGTGCCAGCAGTTTGGCCCCCGGGAGCGGGGGGGCGGATGAGCAGTTCTTC

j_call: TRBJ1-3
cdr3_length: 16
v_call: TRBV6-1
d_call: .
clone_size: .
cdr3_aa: CASSELVPRLGNTIYF
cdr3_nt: TGTGCCAGCAGTGAACTAGTGCCCCGGCTCGGAAACACCATATATTTT

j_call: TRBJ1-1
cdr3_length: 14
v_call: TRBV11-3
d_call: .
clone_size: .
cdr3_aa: CASSQTRGGTEAFF
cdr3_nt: TGTGCCAGCAGCCAAACGCGGGGAGGTACTGAAGCTTTCTTT

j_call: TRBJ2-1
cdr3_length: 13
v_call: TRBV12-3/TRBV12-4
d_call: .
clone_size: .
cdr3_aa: CASGQEVGNEQFF
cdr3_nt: TGTGCCAGCGGTCAAGAGGTTGGCAATGAGCAGTTCTTC

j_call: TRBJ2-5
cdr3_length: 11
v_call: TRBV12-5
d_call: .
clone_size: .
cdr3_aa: CASGPQETQYF
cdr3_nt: TGTGCTAGTGGCCCGCAAGAGACCCAGTACTTC

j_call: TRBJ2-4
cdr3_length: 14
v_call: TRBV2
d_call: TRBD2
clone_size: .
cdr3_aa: CASREREGKNIQYF
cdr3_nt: TGTGCCAGCAGGGAGAGGGAGGGCAAAAACATTCAGTACTTC

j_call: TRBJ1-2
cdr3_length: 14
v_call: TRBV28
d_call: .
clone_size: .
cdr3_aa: CASRAGTMVYGYTF
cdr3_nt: TGTGCCAGCAGAGCCGGGACAATGGTCTATGGCTACACCTTC

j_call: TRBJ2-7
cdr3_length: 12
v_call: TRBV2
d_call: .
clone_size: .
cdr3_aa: CASSLQIYEQYF
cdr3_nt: TGTGCCAGCAGTCTACAGATTTACGAGCAGTACTTC

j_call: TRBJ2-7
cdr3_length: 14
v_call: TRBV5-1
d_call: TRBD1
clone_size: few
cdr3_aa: CASSLGTGGYEQYF
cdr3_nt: TGCGCCAGCAGCTTAGGGACAGGGGGCTACGAGCAGTACTTC

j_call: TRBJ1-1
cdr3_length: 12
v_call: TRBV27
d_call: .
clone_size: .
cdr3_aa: CASRAGLTEAFF
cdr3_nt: TGTGCCAGCAGGGCAGGGCTCACTGAAGCTTTCTTT

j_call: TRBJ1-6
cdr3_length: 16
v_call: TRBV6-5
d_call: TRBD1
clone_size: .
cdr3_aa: CASSYPGAGGNSPLHF
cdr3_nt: TGTGCCAGCAGTTATCCGGGGGCAGGGGGCAATTCACCCCTCCACTTT